The following is a T cell receptor (beta chain) sequence with its context. There is no known antigen for this receptor. Per-base qualities were not stored, and no clone one base away is much larger. For this chain, trimming is 5 bases at the V end and 6 bases at the J end, and the number of junction bases without a gene match is 10. In the germline V gene (reference sequence), CDR1 corresponds to SEHNR and CDR2 to FQNEAQ. The CDR3 spans 15 residues, from the cysteine through the phenylalanine. This entry keeps only the CDR3 DNA: 45 bases, framed from base 1. The data originate from a study of technical replicates of blood from a handful of donors (dated by TCRdb to about 2017). Library preparation used the immunoSEQ multiplex PCR assay. TCRdb took this table from immuneACCESS and kept in-frame rearrangements with V and J called. Such tables lack part of the clones; where checked against another copy, unresolved V genes explain under half of the gap, and the rest is unexplained. This sample lists about 80,000 clones; roughly 94% were detected once. In total, the top ten clones hold 0.38% of the sample.

The chain employs TRBV7-9 and TRBJ2-1, with TRBD1 identical over 7 junction bases. This clonotype was sampled from a human donor in good health. Material for sequencing was T cells isolated from PBMCs. The DNA is as follows: TGTGCCAGCAGCCCCCGACAGGGACCGATCAATGAGCAGTTCTTC. Its amino acids are CASSPRQGPINEQFF.